These 23 T cell receptor beta chains came from one sample sequenced in a study of shared clonotypes between healthy human individuals. The naive CD8 subset, CD45RO-negative cells positively selected for CCR7, excluded terminally differentiated effector memory CD45RA+ cells. The repertoire was sequenced with immunoSEQ multiplex PCR; TCRdb's copy has only in-frame clones and lacks some. The sample includes about 1.9 million clones, 93% seen only once; the top ten take about 1.6%. The material sequenced was naive CD8+ T cells from PBMCs. The source is a man aged 18 to 29 in good health. Some clones in this sample may be carry-over from other donors' samples.

The chain couples TRBV7-9 to TRBJ1-1; D might be TRBD1 (6 bases). The CDR3 spans 18 residues. Germline V lookup: CDR1 SEHNR, CDR2 FQNEAQ (reference sequence). Trimming took 4 bases from V and 8 from J, leaving 29 bases between them. In nucleotides, the CDR3 is TGTGCCAGCAGCTCAAACCTGGGGGGCGAATGGGGAGGTGTGGAAGCTTTCTTT. Its translation: CASSSNLGGEWGGVEAFF.

The chain is built from TRBV5-1 and TRBJ2-2; TRBD1 or TRBD2 may be the D gene (6 bases each). The germline V gene has CDR1 SGHRS and CDR2 YFSETQ. The CDR3 loop spans 17 amino acids. Trimming stripped 2 bases from V and 5 bases from J, with 19 bases between. CDR3 coding DNA: TGCGCCAGCAGCTTTCTACCTGGGCAGGGGAGGACCGGGGAGCTGTTTTTT. Its translation: CASSFLPGQGRTGELFF.

The V call is TRBV14, the J call TRBJ1-3; maybe TRBD1 (5 bases). Per germline, CDR1 SGHDN and CDR2 FVKESK. V shed 3 bases and J shed 2 bases, with 23 bases lying between them. The CDR3 has 19 amino acids. CDR3 protein: CASSQDWEPWRGAGNTIYF. As DNA, the CDR3 is TGTGCCAGCAGCCAGGATTGGGAGCCTTGGAGAGGGGCTGGAAACACCATATATTTT.

J is TRBJ2-2 and V is TRBV11-2; 8 bases align to TRBD2. The CDR3 loop spans 17 amino acids. From germline, CDR1 is SGHAT and CDR2 FQNNGV. The V segment lost 8 bases and the J segment 1 base; nucleotides outside the gene matches: 12. The CDR3 sequence is CASGGAREGLNTGELFF. CDR3 DNA: TGTGCCAGCGGCGGAGCCCGGGAGGGCCTGAACACCGGGGAGCTGTTTTTT.

This chain uses TRBV5-1 with TRBJ2-1; D is perhaps TRBD1 (5 bases). The CDR3 length is 15 residues. Germline V lookup: CDR1 SGHRS, CDR2 YFSETQ. Trimming left V 0 bases short and J 7 bases short, with 14 bases between. CDR3 loop: CASSLVLGATNEQFF. CDR3 DNA: TGCGCCAGCAGCTTGGTTCTAGGGGCTACGAATGAGCAGTTCTTC.

The chain employs TRBV9 and TRBJ2-3; TRBD2 agrees at 12 bases. CDR1 SGDLS and CDR2 YYNGEE come from the germline V gene. The CDR3 is 16 residues long. V lost 4 bases, J lost 0 bases, and 3 bases stayed unmatched. CDR3 protein: CASSTLAGGSTDTQYF. DNA for the CDR3: TGTGCCAGCAGCACCCTAGCGGGAGGGAGCACAGATACGCAGTATTTT.

The chain recombines TRBV5-1 with TRBJ2-1, with 14 nucleotides matching TRBD2. Trimming took 8 bases from V and 3 from J; bases not matched to a gene: 4. The CDR3 is 15 amino acids. Germline CDR1 reads SGHRS; CDR2 reads YFSETQ. The CDR3 DNA sequence: TGCGCCAGTGGGACTAGCGGGAGTATCTACAATGAGCAGTTCTTC. This gives the protein CASGTSGSIYNEQFF.

V usage is TRBV2 and J usage is TRBJ2-2; TRBD2 matches 10 bases. Germline CDR1 and CDR2: SNHLY and FYNNEI. Germline trimming cut 4 bases from V and 5 bases from J; bases unmatched to any gene: 4. The CDR3 contains 15 residues. In nucleotides, the CDR3 is TGTGCCAGCAGTGGGACTAGCGGAGGGACCGGGGAGCTGTTTTTT. Its translation: CASSGTSGGTGELFF. Full variable domain (remainder filled in from reference TRBV2 and TRBJ2-2): EPEVTQTPSHQVTQMGQEVILRCVPISNHLYFYWYRQILGQKVEFLVSFYNNEISEKSEIFDDQFSVERPDGSNFTLKIRSTKLEDSAMYFCASSGTSGGTGELFFGEGSRLTVL.

The chain couples TRBV28 to TRBJ1-1; TRBD1 might be the D (6 bases). Germline values: CDR1 MDHEN, CDR2 SYDVKM. The V end lost 0 bases, the J end lost 5 bases, and 10 bases lay between the germline ends. The CDR3 loop spans 14 amino acids. For the CDR3, the DNA is TGTGCCAGCAGTTTATGGCGGGGGCTAACTGAAGCTTTCTTT. It yields the protein CASSLWRGLTEAFF.

This rearrangement joins TRBV7-2 to TRBJ1-5; perhaps TRBD1 as D (6 bases). V dropped 0 bases and J dropped 2 bases, with 17 bases sitting between them. There are 18 residues in the CDR3. Germline V gene sequence: CDR1 SGHTA, CDR2 FQGNSA. CDR3 loop: CASSLAMSAGAGNQPQHF. The CDR3 DNA follows: TGTGCCAGCAGCTTAGCGATGTCGGCAGGGGCAGGCAATCAGCCCCAGCATTTT.

This chain connects TRBV9 to TRBJ1-2, with D perhaps TRBD1 (6 bases). The length of the CDR3 is 15 residues. V lost 3 bases to trimming and J lost 3 bases, with 15 bases between them. Germline V gene lookup returns CDR1 SGDLS and CDR2 YYNGEE. The CDR3 here is CASSAGDIPDYGYTF. As DNA, the CDR3 is TGTGCCAGCAGCGCTGGGGACATCCCCGACTATGGCTACACCTTC. The complete variable domain, with remaining parts taken from reference TRBV9 and TRBJ1-2, reads DSGVTQTPKHLITATGQRVTLRCSPRSGDLSVYWYQQSLDQGLQFLIQYYNGEERAKGNILERFSAQQFPDLHSELNLSSLELGDSALYFCASSAGDIPDYGYTFGSGTRLTVV.

The V gene is TRBV15, the J gene TRBJ1-1; a weak D match, TRBD1 (5 bases). Germline values: CDR1 LNHNV, CDR2 YYDKDF (reference sequence). The CDR3 sequence is 14 residues long. Between the trimmed V and J ends, which lost 3 bases and 4 bases, there was a span of 12 bases. Here the CDR3 reads CATSRPMGGTEAFF. CDR3 coding DNA: TGTGCCACCAGCAGGCCTATGGGGGGCACTGAAGCTTTCTTT.

V is TRBV10-1 and J is TRBJ1-1, with D maybe TRBD1 (5 bases). The V gene's germline CDR1 is WNHNN and CDR2 SYGVQD (reference sequence). V gave up 5 bases and J gave up 1 base, with 11 bases separating them. The length of the CDR3 is 14 residues. In nucleotides, the CDR3 is TGCGCCAGCAGTACCGGGACGGGGAACACTGAAGCTTTCTTT. This encodes CASSTGTGNTEAFF.

The chain uses TRBV6-5 and TRBJ2-7, with D possibly matching TRBD1 (5 bases). The CDR3 is 14 amino acids. V was trimmed by 6 bases and J by 6 bases, leaving 18 bases between them. In germline, CDR1 is MNHEY, CDR2 SVGAGI. As DNA, the CDR3 is TGTGCCAGCAGCTTAAGAGACAGAGACGGCGAGCAGTACTTC. This sequence encodes CASSLRDRDGEQYF.

The rearrangement joins TRBV7-3 to TRBJ2-7; D perhaps matches TRBD1 (6 bases). Deletions cut 5 bases from V and 2 bases from J, with 13 bases between. This CDR3 is built from 14 residues. Looked up from germline, CDR1 is SGHTA and CDR2 is FQGTGA. DNA of the CDR3: TGTGCCAGCAGCCCACAGGGCTTACCCTACGAGCAGTACTTC. This gives the protein CASSPQGLPYEQYF.

The rearrangement uses TRBV29-1 and TRBJ2-7; perhaps TRBD2 as D (5 bases). The germline CDR1 and CDR2 sequences are SQVTM and ANQGSEA. The CDR3 extends over 12 amino acids. V shed 4 bases and J shed 3 bases, with 10 bases lying between them. CDR3 nucleotide sequence: TGCAGCGTTGCCGTAACTAGCTACGAGCAGTACTTC. This codes for CSVAVTSYEQYF.

CDR3 nucleotide sequence: TGCCACGCAATCGGCGGAAGCAAGACCTACAATGAGCAGTTCTTC. Protein product: CHAIGGSKTYNEQFF. The V call is TRBV29-1, the J call TRBJ2-1; D uncertain. Germline V gene sequence: CDR1 SQVTM, CDR2 ANQGSEA. The CDR3 runs to 15 residues.

This clone occurred once. This chain connects TRBV7-9 to TRBJ1-5; a possible D gene is TRBD1 (6 bases). Germline V gene sequence: CDR1 SEHNR, CDR2 FQNEAQ (reference sequence). V was shortened by 0 bases and J by 4 bases, with 16 bases between the two germline ends. The CDR3 sequence is 17 residues long. CDR3 protein: CASSLARDIIGNQPQHF. The CDR3 nucleotides are TGTGCCAGCAGCTTAGCCCGGGACATCATAGGGAATCAGCCCCAGCATTTT.

For this clone: This specimen includes other DNA sequences encoding the same CDR3. CDR3 amino acids: CASSLLRDTQYF. The CDR3 region has the DNA TGTGCCAGCAGCTTACTGCGCGATACGCAGTATTTT. The chain carries TRBV7-9 and TRBJ2-3; no reliable D call. Germline assignment: CDR1 SEHNR and CDR2 FQNEAQ (reference sequence). The CDR3 extends over 12 amino acids. Trimming pared 2 bases from V and 6 bases from J, leaving 6 bases between.

The chain recombines TRBV7-9 with TRBJ1-1; D ambiguous. This CDR3 region has 12 residues. The germline gives CDR1 SEHNR, CDR2 FQNEAQ (reference sequence). V lost 4 bases and J lost 3, with 6 bases in between. DNA of the CDR3: TGTGCCAGCAGCTCCTGGCACACTGAAGCTTTCTTT. Translated: CASSSWHTEAFF.

The gene calls are TRBV9 and TRBJ2-1, with 11 bases that match TRBD1. The V and J ends lost 3 bases and 4 bases, in that order; junction bases with no gene match: 6. The CDR3 sequence is 16 residues long. CDR1 is SGDLS, CDR2 YYNGEE, per germline. The CDR3 DNA sequence: TGTGCCAGCAGCGCCGGGACAGGGGGGATATACAATGAGCAGTTCTTC. It codes for CASSAGTGGIYNEQFF.

The chain employs TRBV5-1 and TRBJ1-2; D not certain. Per germline, CDR1 SGHRS and CDR2 YFSETQ. Between the trimmed V and J ends, which lost 0 bases and 6 bases, there was a span of 12 bases. This CDR3 contains 14 residues. The CDR3: CASSLGTLGDGYTF. The CDR3 region has the DNA TGCGCCAGCAGCTTGGGGACCCTCGGCGATGGCTACACCTTC.

The chain is built from TRBV27 and TRBJ1-5; D remains unclear. CDR3 length: 15 residues. Deletions cut 1 base from V and 4 bases from J, with 11 bases between. CDR1 and CDR2 (germline): MNHEY, SMNVEV (reference sequence). The CDR3 region is CASSLLMGRNQPQHF. As DNA, the CDR3 is TGTGCCAGCAGTTTATTGATGGGCCGAAATCAGCCCCAGCATTTT.